Listed below are T cell receptor beta chains from one sample, sequenced in a study of blood T cell repertoires in COVID-19. Using immunoSEQ multiplex PCR, the repertoire was profiled, and TCRdb retains in-frame clones only, with some absent. The repertoire holds 140,000 to 150,000 clones, with approximately 88% as singletons. Material: peripheral blood. The receptors were gathered from a woman between 50 and 59 years old with acute or convalescent COVID-19. CDR3s include the opening cysteine and the closing phenylalanine or tryptophan. Each record gives: clone size, V gene, D gene, J gene, CDR3 DNA, CDR3 protein. D genes are given only for firm matches. A row's size may be missing; if present it is once, few, many or a size class.

clone size: -
V gene: TRBV5-1
D gene: TRBD2
J gene: TRBJ2-3
CDR3 DNA: TGCGCCAGCAGCGTTTTAGTGAGCGGGGGGACCACAGATACGCAGTATTTT
CDR3 protein: CASSVLVSGGTTDTQYF

clone size: -
V gene: TRBV3-1/TRBV3-2
D gene: TRBD2
J gene: TRBJ2-5
CDR3 DNA: TGTGCCAGCAGCCAAGATGACGGACTAGCGGGGGGGCACGAGACCCAGTACTTC
CDR3 protein: CASSQDDGLAGGHETQYF

clone size: -
V gene: TRBV29-1
D gene: -
J gene: TRBJ2-1
CDR3 DNA: TGCAGCTTACAAGGAGTCCTTTTAACTACGACCAATGAGCAGTTCTTC
CDR3 protein: CSLQGVLLTTTNEQFF

clone size: once
V gene: TRBV9
D gene: -
J gene: TRBJ2-3
CDR3 DNA: TGTGCCAGCAGCGGTTATGGGACTGTATACACAGATACGCAGTATTTT
CDR3 protein: CASSGYGTVYTDTQYF

clone size: -
V gene: TRBV9
D gene: -
J gene: TRBJ1-1
CDR3 DNA: TGTGCCAGCAGCGGGGGAGGCAGGGCGAAGCCGAACACTGAAGCTTTCTTT
CDR3 protein: CASSGGGRAKPNTEAFF

clone size: -
V gene: TRBV2
D gene: -
J gene: TRBJ1-5
CDR3 DNA: TGTGCCAGCAGTGAAGAGGGGGGGAACCAGCCCCAGCATTTT
CDR3 protein: CASSEEGGNQPQHF

clone size: -
V gene: TRBV27
D gene: -
J gene: TRBJ1-1
CDR3 DNA: TGTGCCAGCAGTTATCACAGCTCTCCGGACACTGAAGCTTTCTTT
CDR3 protein: CASSYHSSPDTEAFF

clone size: -
V gene: TRBV29-1
D gene: TRBD1
J gene: TRBJ1-2
CDR3 DNA: TGCAGCGTTACAGGGGGGGTCGACTATGGCTACACCTTC
CDR3 protein: CSVTGGVDYGYTF

clone size: -
V gene: TRBV3-1/TRBV3-2
D gene: -
J gene: TRBJ2-2
CDR3 DNA: TGTGCCAGCAGCCAAATCTCCGAGTGGACATATAACACCGGGGAGCTGTTTTTT
CDR3 protein: CASSQISEWTYNTGELFF

clone size: -
V gene: TRBV6-5
D gene: -
J gene: TRBJ1-4
CDR3 DNA: TGTGCCAGCTACGAGGGTATTAGGGAAAAACTGTTTTTT
CDR3 protein: CASYEGIREKLFF

clone size: -
V gene: TRBV29-1
D gene: -
J gene: TRBJ1-2
CDR3 DNA: TGCAGCGTTGGTCAGGATCATGGCTACACCTTC
CDR3 protein: CSVGQDHGYTF

clone size: -
V gene: TRBV29-1
D gene: -
J gene: TRBJ2-3
CDR3 DNA: TGCAGCGTTACACAAGATACGCAGTATTTT
CDR3 protein: CSVTQDTQYF

clone size: -
V gene: TRBV15
D gene: TRBD1
J gene: TRBJ1-5
CDR3 DNA: TGTGCCACCAGCAGGACAGGGTTCAGCAATCAGCCCCAGCATTTT
CDR3 protein: CATSRTGFSNQPQHF

clone size: once
V gene: TRBV9
D gene: -
J gene: TRBJ2-3
CDR3 DNA: TGTGCCAGCACTACCACTACGGGGGGCACAGATACGCAGTATTTT
CDR3 protein: CASTTTTGGTDTQYF

clone size: -
V gene: TRBV5-3
D gene: -
J gene: TRBJ2-5
CDR3 DNA: TGTGCCAGGTCCCCAGGGCTTGTGGGGGCTGAGACCCAGTACTTC
CDR3 protein: CARSPGLVGAETQYF

clone size: few
V gene: TRBV7-2
D gene: TRBD1
J gene: TRBJ1-1
CDR3 DNA: TGTGCCAGCAGCCCGATGGGACAGATATCTGAAGCTTTCTTT
CDR3 protein: CASSPMGQISEAFF

clone size: -
V gene: TRBV18
D gene: -
J gene: TRBJ1-1
CDR3 DNA: TGTGCCAGCTCGCCTGACATCACGAACACTGAAGCTTTCTTT
CDR3 protein: CASSPDITNTEAFF

clone size: -
V gene: TRBV2
D gene: -
J gene: TRBJ2-2
CDR3 DNA: TGTGCCAGCAGTATCGGAGCCGGGGAGCTGTTTTTT
CDR3 protein: CASSIGAGELFF

clone size: -
V gene: TRBV5-1
D gene: -
J gene: TRBJ2-1
CDR3 DNA: TGCGCCAGCCACCAAGGAGAGTCCTACAATGAGCAGTTCTTC
CDR3 protein: CASHQGESYNEQFF

clone size: -
V gene: TRBV28
D gene: TRBD1
J gene: TRBJ2-7
CDR3 DNA: TGTGCCAGCAGTCTGGGACAGAGGCCTACCTACGAGCAGTACTTC
CDR3 protein: CASSLGQRPTYEQYF

clone size: -
V gene: TRBV29-1
D gene: -
J gene: TRBJ1-1
CDR3 DNA: TGCAGCGTTGACTCGGACGGGATGAACACTGAAGCTTTCTTT
CDR3 protein: CSVDSDGMNTEAFF

clone size: -
V gene: TRBV10-3
D gene: -
J gene: TRBJ2-1
CDR3 DNA: TGTGCCATCAGTGAGCGGGAGACCTCCTACAATGAGCAGTTCTTC
CDR3 protein: CAISERETSYNEQFF

clone size: -
V gene: TRBV18
D gene: TRBD1
J gene: TRBJ1-1
CDR3 DNA: TGTGCCAGCTCACCCCGGACAGGGGATACTGAAGCTTTCTTT
CDR3 protein: CASSPRTGDTEAFF

clone size: -
V gene: TRBV6-5
D gene: -
J gene: TRBJ2-7
CDR3 DNA: TGTGCCAGCAGTTATTCCCCGCTCGGACTGCGCTACGAGCAGTACTTC
CDR3 protein: CASSYSPLGLRYEQYF

clone size: -
V gene: TRBV7-9
D gene: TRBD2
J gene: TRBJ2-1
CDR3 DNA: TGTGCCAGCAGCCTCCCCGGGACTAGTAACAATGAGCAGTTCTTC
CDR3 protein: CASSLPGTSNNEQFF

clone size: -
V gene: TRBV9
D gene: -
J gene: TRBJ1-1
CDR3 DNA: TGTGCCAGCAGCGTAGATCAGAAAAGTTTCCAAGCTTTCTTT
CDR3 protein: CASSVDQKSFQAFF

clone size: -
V gene: TRBV25-1
D gene: -
J gene: TRBJ1-3
CDR3 DNA: TGTGCCAGCAGTGAGGGCATCCAACTTCACACCATATATTTT
CDR3 protein: CASSEGIQLHTIYF

clone size: -
V gene: TRBV5-1
D gene: -
J gene: TRBJ1-2
CDR3 DNA: TGCGCCAGCAGCCCGGGAAATGGCTTCTATGGCTACACCTTC
CDR3 protein: CASSPGNGFYGYTF

clone size: -
V gene: TRBV5-1
D gene: TRBD1
J gene: TRBJ2-5
CDR3 DNA: TGCGCCAGCAGCGAGACGAGGGACAGTCAAACGGAGACCCAGTACTTC
CDR3 protein: CASSETRDSQTETQYF

clone size: -
V gene: TRBV9
D gene: TRBD1
J gene: TRBJ1-1
CDR3 DNA: TGTGCCAGCAGCTCCCCTCCGGGACAGGGTGTGGGAGCTTTCTTT
CDR3 protein: CASSSPPGQGVGAFF

clone size: -
V gene: TRBV7-9
D gene: TRBD2
J gene: TRBJ2-3
CDR3 DNA: TGTGCCAGCAGCGATACTAGCGATAAACGAGATACGCAGTATTTT
CDR3 protein: CASSDTSDKRDTQYF

clone size: -
V gene: TRBV6-4
D gene: -
J gene: TRBJ1-5
CDR3 DNA: TGTGCCAGCAGTGATTCCAGGGGTTTAGCTAATCAGCCCCAGCATTTT
CDR3 protein: CASSDSRGLANQPQHF

clone size: -
V gene: TRBV20-1
D gene: -
J gene: TRBJ1-2
CDR3 DNA: TGTAGTGCCAGTGGGGCCCCTTATGGCTACACCTTC
CDR3 protein: CSASGAPYGYTF

clone size: -
V gene: TRBV7-2
D gene: -
J gene: TRBJ2-7
CDR3 DNA: TGTGCCAGCAGCTTAGGGCCCTCCTCCTACGAGCAGTACTTC
CDR3 protein: CASSLGPSSYEQYF

clone size: once
V gene: TRBV27
D gene: -
J gene: TRBJ2-3
CDR3 DNA: TGTGCCAGCAGTGAAAGACACCCTAGCACAGATACGCAGTATTTT
CDR3 protein: CASSERHPSTDTQYF

clone size: -
V gene: TRBV9
D gene: TRBD2
J gene: TRBJ2-1
CDR3 DNA: TGTGCCAGTAACATAGCGGGAGGGAGGAATGAGCAGTTCTTC
CDR3 protein: CASNIAGGRNEQFF

clone size: -
V gene: TRBV11-3
D gene: TRBD2
J gene: TRBJ2-2
CDR3 DNA: TGTGCCAGCAGCTTTGGGACTAGTACGAACACCGGGGAGCTGTTTTTT
CDR3 protein: CASSFGTSTNTGELFF

clone size: -
V gene: TRBV9
D gene: -
J gene: TRBJ2-7
CDR3 DNA: TGTGCCAGCAGCGTAGGACCAGGGGCACCCTACGAGCAGTACTTC
CDR3 protein: CASSVGPGAPYEQYF

clone size: -
V gene: TRBV12-3/TRBV12-4
D gene: -
J gene: TRBJ2-1
CDR3 DNA: TGTGCCAGCAGTTCTAGGTACAATGAGCAGTTCTTC
CDR3 protein: CASSSRYNEQFF

clone size: -
V gene: TRBV28
D gene: -
J gene: TRBJ2-1
CDR3 DNA: TGTGCCAGCAGTCCGAGCACTAGCTCCTACAATGAGCAGTTCTTC
CDR3 protein: CASSPSTSSYNEQFF

clone size: -
V gene: TRBV7-3
D gene: -
J gene: TRBJ2-1
CDR3 DNA: TGTGCCAGCAGTAAGACCGGCGGGGAGCAGTTCTTC
CDR3 protein: CASSKTGGEQFF

clone size: -
V gene: TRBV12-3/TRBV12-4
D gene: -
J gene: TRBJ2-5
CDR3 DNA: TGTGCCAGCACTAGGGGGATCCAAGAGACCCAGTACTTC
CDR3 protein: CASTRGIQETQYF

clone size: -
V gene: TRBV5-1
D gene: -
J gene: TRBJ1-1
CDR3 DNA: TGCGCCAGCAGCATAACGCCAGTTGCTGAAGCTTTCTTT
CDR3 protein: CASSITPVAEAFF

clone size: -
V gene: TRBV5-1
D gene: -
J gene: TRBJ1-1
CDR3 DNA: TGCGCCAGCAGGCTACAGGGCTGGCTCGACACTGAAGCTTTCTTT
CDR3 protein: CASRLQGWLDTEAFF

clone size: -
V gene: TRBV2
D gene: -
J gene: TRBJ2-1
CDR3 DNA: TGTGCCACCCACCAGCGGGTTGGGTACAATGAGCAGTTCTTC
CDR3 protein: CATHQRVGYNEQFF

clone size: -
V gene: TRBV19
D gene: TRBD2
J gene: TRBJ2-3
CDR3 DNA: TGTGCCAGCAGGACTAGTGGCACAGATACGCAGTATTTT
CDR3 protein: CASRTSGTDTQYF

clone size: -
V gene: TRBV10-1
D gene: TRBD1
J gene: TRBJ2-7
CDR3 DNA: TGCGCCAGCAGTGGAGGGGAGTTGGGACAGGGGAAATACGAGCAGTACTTC
CDR3 protein: CASSGGELGQGKYEQYF

clone size: few
V gene: TRBV5-1
D gene: -
J gene: TRBJ1-1
CDR3 DNA: TGCGCCAGCAGCTCGTATACAGGGTCGGAAGCTTTCTTT
CDR3 protein: CASSSYTGSEAFF

clone size: -
V gene: TRBV18
D gene: TRBD2
J gene: TRBJ2-7
CDR3 DNA: TGTGCCAGCTCACCATCCCGGACTAGTCCCTACGAGCAGTACTTC
CDR3 protein: CASSPSRTSPYEQYF

clone size: few
V gene: TRBV9
D gene: -
J gene: TRBJ2-7
CDR3 DNA: TGTGCCAGCAGCGTAGCGGGGTCAGGCTACGAGCAGTACTTC
CDR3 protein: CASSVAGSGYEQYF

clone size: -
V gene: TRBV5-1
D gene: -
J gene: TRBJ2-3
CDR3 DNA: TGCGCCAGCAGCTTGGGTATAGTCCCAGATACGCAGTATTTT
CDR3 protein: CASSLGIVPDTQYF